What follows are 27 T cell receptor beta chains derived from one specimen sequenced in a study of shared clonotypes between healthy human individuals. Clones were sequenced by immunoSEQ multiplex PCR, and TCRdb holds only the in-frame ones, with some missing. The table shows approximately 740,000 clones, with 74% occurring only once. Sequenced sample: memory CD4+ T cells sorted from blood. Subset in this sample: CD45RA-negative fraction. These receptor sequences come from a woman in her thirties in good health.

The CDR3 DNA sequence: TGTGCCAGCTCCGGATTCGGGGGGCTCGTCTACGAGCAGTACTTC. Its protein product is CASSGFGGLVYEQYF. V is TRBV18 and J is TRBJ2-7; tentatively, D is TRBD2 (7 bases). The CDR3 is 15 amino acids. With 6 bases removed from V and 3 bases from J, the gap between germline ends came to 18 bases. Germline V gene lookup returns CDR1 KGHSH and CDR2 LQKENI.

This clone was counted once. The CDR3, as DNA: TGTGCCATCAGTGTAGGACAAAGCCAAGAGACCCAGTACTTC. Translated: CAISVGQSQETQYF. This sequence joins TRBV10-3 and TRBJ2-5, with a weak D call TRBD1 (5 bases). This CDR3 comprises 14 residues. In germline, CDR1 is ENHRY, CDR2 SYGVKD. Trimming took 4 bases from V and 1 from J, leaving 10 bases between them.

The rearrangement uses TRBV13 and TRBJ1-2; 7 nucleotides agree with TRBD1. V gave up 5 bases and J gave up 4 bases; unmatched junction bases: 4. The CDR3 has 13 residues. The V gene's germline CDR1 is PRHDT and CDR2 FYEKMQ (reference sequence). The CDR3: CASSPRDSYGYTF. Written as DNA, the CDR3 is TGTGCCAGCAGCCCTCGGGACAGCTATGGCTACACCTTC.

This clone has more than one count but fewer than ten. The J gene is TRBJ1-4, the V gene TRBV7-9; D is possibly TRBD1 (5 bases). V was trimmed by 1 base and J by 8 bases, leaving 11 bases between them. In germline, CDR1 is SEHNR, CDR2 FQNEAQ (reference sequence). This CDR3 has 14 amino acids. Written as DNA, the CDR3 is TGTGCCAGCAGCTTAGGGCAGGGAAGGGAAAAACTGTTTTTT. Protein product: CASSLGQGREKLFF.

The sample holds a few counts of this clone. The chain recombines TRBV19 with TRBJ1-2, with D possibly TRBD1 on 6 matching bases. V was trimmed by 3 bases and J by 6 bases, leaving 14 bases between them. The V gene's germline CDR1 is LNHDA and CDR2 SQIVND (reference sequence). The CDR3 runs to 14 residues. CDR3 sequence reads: CASSIAGASDGYTF. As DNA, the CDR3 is TGTGCCAGTAGTATTGCAGGGGCTTCGGATGGCTACACCTTC.

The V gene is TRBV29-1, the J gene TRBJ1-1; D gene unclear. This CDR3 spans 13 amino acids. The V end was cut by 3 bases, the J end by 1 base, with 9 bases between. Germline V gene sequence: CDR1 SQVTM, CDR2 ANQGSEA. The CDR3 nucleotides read TGCAGCGTTGACCAGCATGCGAACACTGAAGCTTTCTTT. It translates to CSVDQHANTEAFF.

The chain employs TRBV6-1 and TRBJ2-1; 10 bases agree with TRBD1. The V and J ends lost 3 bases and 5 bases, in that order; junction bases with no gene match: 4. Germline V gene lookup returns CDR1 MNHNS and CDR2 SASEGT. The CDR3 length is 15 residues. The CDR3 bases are TGTGCCAGCAGTGAGGGGACAGGGGCCCACAATGAGCAGTTCTTC. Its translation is CASSEGTGAHNEQFF.

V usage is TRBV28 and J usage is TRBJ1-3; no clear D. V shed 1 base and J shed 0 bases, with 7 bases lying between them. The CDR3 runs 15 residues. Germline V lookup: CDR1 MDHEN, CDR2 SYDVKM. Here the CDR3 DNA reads TGTGCCAGCAGTTTATTGACCGTCTCTGGAAACACCATATATTTT. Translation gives CASSLLTVSGNTIYF.

Here the CDR3 DNA reads TGTGCCAGCAGTAGCGGGAGGGTCTCCTACAATGAGCAGTTCTTC. It encodes CASSSGRVSYNEQFF. The V gene is TRBV2, the J gene TRBJ2-1; 10 positions match TRBD2. The CDR3 spans 15 residues. Germline V CDR1 and CDR2: SNHLY, FYNNEI. V shed 5 bases, J shed 0 bases, and the junction held 1 base outside the gene matches.

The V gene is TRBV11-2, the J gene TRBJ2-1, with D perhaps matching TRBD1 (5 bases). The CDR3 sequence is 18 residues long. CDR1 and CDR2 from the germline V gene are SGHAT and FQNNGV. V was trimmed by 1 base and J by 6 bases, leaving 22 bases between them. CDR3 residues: CASSLAIVQGWPSNEQFF. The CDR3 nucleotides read TGTGCCAGCAGCTTAGCGATCGTGCAGGGATGGCCCTCCAATGAGCAGTTCTTC.

The CDR3 reads CASGFGRDQPQHF. In nucleotides, the CDR3 is TGTGCCAGCGGGTTCGGGCGCGATCAGCCCCAGCATTTT. V usage is TRBV7-8 and J usage is TRBJ1-5, with D unclear. The CDR3 runs 13 residues. V lost 8 bases, J lost 5 bases, and 13 bases lay in between. CDR1 and CDR2 (germline): SGHVS, FQNEAQ.

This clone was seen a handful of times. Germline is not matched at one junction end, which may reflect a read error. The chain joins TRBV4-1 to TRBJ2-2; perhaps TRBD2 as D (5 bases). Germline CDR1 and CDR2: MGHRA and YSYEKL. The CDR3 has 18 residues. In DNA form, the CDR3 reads TGCGCCAGCAGACAAGACCCGGTACGAAACCGGGGCACCGGGGAGCTGTTTTTT. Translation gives CASRQDPVRNRGTGELFF.

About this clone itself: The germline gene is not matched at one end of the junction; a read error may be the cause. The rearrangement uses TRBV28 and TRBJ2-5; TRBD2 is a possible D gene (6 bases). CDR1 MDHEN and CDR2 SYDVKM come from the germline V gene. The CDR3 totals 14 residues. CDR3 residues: CATSLASVKETQYF. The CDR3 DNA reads TGTGCCACCAGTTTAGCTAGCGTGAAAGAGACCCAGTACTTC.

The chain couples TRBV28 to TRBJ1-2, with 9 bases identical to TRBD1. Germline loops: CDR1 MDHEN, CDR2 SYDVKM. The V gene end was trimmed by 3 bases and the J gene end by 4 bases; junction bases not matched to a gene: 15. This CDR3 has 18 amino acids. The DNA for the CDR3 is TGTGCCAGCAGTTTTGGTGGGGCGGGACAGGGATTAGCCTATGGCTACACCTTC. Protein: CASSFGGAGQGLAYGYTF.

The CDR3 spells CAISSGFSSVNTEAFF. CDR3 in DNA: TGTGCCATCAGTTCGGGTTTTTCGTCAGTGAACACTGAAGCTTTCTTT. The V and J genes are TRBV10-3 and TRBJ1-1; D is ambiguous. Trimming took off 5 bases at V and 0 bases at J, with 16 bases between the two ends. CDR3 length equals 16 residues. Germline CDR1 is ENHRY and CDR2 is SYGVKD.

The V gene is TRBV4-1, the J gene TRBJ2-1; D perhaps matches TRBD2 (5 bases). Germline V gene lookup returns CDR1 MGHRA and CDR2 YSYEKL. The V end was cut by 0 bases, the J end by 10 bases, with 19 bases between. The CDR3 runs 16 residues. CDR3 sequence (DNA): TGCGCCAGCAGCCAAGATCCGGACTCGCGGGCGAAAGAGCAGTTCTTC. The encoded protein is CASSQDPDSRAKEQFF.

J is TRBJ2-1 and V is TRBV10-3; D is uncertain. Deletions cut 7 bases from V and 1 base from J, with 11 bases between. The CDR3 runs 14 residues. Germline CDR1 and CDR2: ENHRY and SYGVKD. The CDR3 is CAIKGTGSYNEQFF. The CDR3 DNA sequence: TGTGCCATCAAGGGAACGGGTTCCTACAATGAGCAGTTCTTC.

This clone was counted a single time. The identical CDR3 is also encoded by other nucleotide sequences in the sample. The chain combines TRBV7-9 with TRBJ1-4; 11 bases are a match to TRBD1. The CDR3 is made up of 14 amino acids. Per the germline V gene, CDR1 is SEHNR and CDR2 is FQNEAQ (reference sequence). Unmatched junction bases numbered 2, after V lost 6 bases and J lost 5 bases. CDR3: CASSRDRGNEKLFF. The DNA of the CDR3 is TGTGCCAGCAGTCGGGACAGGGGGAATGAAAAACTGTTTTTT.

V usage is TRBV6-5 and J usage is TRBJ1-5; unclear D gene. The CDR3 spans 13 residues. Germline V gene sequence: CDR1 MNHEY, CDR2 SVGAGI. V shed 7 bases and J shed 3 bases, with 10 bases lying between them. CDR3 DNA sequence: TGTGCCAGCAAGGAGTCCTACAATCAGCCCCAGCATTTT. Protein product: CASKESYNQPQHF.

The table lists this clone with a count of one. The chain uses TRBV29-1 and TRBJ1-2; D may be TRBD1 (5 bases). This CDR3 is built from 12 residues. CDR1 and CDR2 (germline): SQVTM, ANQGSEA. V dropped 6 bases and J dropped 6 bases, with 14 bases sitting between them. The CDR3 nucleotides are TGCAGCGTCGCGGGACTACGGGATGGCTACACCTTC. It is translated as CSVAGLRDGYTF.

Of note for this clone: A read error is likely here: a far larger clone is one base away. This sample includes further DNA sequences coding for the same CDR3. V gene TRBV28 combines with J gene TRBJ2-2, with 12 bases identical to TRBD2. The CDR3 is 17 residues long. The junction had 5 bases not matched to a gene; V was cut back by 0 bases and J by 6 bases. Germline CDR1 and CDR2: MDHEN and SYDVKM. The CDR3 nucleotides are TGTGCCAGCAGTTTATGGCGTCTAGCGGGAGGGCCCGGGGAGCTGTTTTTT. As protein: CASSLWRLAGGPGELFF.

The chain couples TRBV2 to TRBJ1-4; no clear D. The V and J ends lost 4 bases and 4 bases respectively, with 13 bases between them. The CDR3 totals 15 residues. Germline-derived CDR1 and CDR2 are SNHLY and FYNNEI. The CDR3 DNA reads TGTGCCAGCAGTGCCGCTGCTTCCGGTAATGAAAAACTGTTTTTT. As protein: CASSAAASGNEKLFF.

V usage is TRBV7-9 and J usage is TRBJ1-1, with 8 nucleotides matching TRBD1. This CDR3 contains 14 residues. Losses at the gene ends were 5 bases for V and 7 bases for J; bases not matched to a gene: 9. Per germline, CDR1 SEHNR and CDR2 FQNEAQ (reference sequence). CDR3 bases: TGTGCCAGCAGCACGGACAGGGAAAAAGGTGAAGCTTTCTTT. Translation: CASSTDREKGEAFF.

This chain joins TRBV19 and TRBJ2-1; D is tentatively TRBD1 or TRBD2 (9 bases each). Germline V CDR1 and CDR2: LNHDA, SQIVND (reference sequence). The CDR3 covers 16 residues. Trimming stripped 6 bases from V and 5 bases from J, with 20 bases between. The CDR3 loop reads CASREQGAGGNNEQFF. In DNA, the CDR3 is TGTGCCAGTAGAGAACAGGGGGCGGGAGGGAACAATGAGCAGTTCTTC.

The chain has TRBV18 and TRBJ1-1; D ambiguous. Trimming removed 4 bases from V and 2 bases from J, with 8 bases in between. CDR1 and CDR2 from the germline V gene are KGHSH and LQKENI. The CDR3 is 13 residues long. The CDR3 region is CASSHGDNTEAFF. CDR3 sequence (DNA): TGTGCCAGCTCACACGGAGACAACACTGAAGCTTTCTTT.

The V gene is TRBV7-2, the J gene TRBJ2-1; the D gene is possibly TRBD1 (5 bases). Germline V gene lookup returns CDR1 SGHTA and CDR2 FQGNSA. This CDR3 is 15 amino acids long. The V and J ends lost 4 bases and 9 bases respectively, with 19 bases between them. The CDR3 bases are TGTGCCAGCAGCTCGACGGTTCTAGTCCAGGGTGAGCAGTTCTTC. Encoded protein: CASSSTVLVQGEQFF.

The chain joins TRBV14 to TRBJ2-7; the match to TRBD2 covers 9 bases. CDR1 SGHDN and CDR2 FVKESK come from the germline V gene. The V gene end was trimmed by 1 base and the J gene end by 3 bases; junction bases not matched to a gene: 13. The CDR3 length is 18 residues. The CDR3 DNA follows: TGTGCCAGCAGCCAAGGAGCGGGAGGCCTCCCGGGACGCTACGAGCAGTACTTC. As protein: CASSQGAGGLPGRYEQYF.